These 2 T cell receptor beta chains came from one sample sequenced in a study of T cells in Graves' hyperthyroidism and ophthalmopathy. Amplified TCR beta CDR3 regions came from RNA transcripts. When the TCR CDR3 underwent first-round RT-PCR, the HTBI primer set was used. MiXCR was run by TCRdb on the multiplex PCR reads, yielding one entry per CDR3 protein. The table has 300,000 or so distinct CDR3 sequences, 18% seen once. The sequenced material came from blood. Receptors were obtained from a woman between 45 and 60 years old with Graves' hyperthyroidism.

The V gene is TRBV5-1, the J gene TRBJ2-5, with 7 bases aligning to TRBD1. V lost 4 bases and J lost 13; bases outside the gene matches: 16. There are 14 residues in the CDR3. Per germline, CDR1 SGHRS and CDR2 YFSETQ. In DNA, the CDR3 is TGCGCCAGCAGCCCCGGGACAGTACCCGGGTCGTGGTACTTC. As protein: CASSPGTVPGSWYF.

This clonotype was detected ten times or more. The chain links TRBV29-1 to TRBJ1-2; D perhaps matches TRBD1 (6 bases). The V gene lost 7 bases and the J gene lost 6 bases, with 12 bases spanning the gap. Germline loops: CDR1 SQVTM, CDR2 ANQGSEA. The length of the CDR3 is 11 residues. The CDR3 protein is CSGSGGDGYTF. The CDR3 DNA sequence: TGCAGCGGATCGGGGGGCGATGGCTACACCTTC. Variable domain in full (rest from reference TRBV29-1 and TRBJ1-2): SAVISQKPSRDICQRGTSLTIQCQVDSQVTMMFWYRQQPGQSLTLIATANQGSEATYESGFVIDKFPISRPNLTFSTLTVSNMSPEDSSIYLCSGSGGDGYTFGSGTRLTVV.